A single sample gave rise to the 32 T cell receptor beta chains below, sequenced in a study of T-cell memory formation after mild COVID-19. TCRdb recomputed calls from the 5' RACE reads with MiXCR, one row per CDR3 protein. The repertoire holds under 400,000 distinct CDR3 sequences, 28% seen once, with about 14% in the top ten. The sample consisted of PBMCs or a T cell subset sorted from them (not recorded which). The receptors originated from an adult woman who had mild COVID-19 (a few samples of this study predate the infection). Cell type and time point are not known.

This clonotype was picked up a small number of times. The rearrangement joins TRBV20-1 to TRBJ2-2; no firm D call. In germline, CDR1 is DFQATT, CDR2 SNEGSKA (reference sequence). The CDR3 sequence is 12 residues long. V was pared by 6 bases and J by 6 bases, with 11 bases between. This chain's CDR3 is CSASTSSGELFF. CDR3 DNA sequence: TGCAGTGCGTCGACTTCCTCCGGGGAGCTGTTTTTT.

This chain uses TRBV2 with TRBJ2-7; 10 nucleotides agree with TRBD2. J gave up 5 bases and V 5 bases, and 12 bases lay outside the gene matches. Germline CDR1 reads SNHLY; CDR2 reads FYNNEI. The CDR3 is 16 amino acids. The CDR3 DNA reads TGTGCCAGCAGTCAGGGGAGCGGGAGGGTGTCCCACGAGCAGTACTTC. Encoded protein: CASSQGSGRVSHEQYF.

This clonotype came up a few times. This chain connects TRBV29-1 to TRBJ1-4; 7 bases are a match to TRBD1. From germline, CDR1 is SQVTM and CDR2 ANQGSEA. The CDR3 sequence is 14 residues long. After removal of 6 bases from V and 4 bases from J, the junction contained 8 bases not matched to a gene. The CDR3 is CSVAGTANNEKLFF. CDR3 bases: TGCAGCGTCGCCGGGACAGCGAATAATGAAAAACTGTTTTTT.

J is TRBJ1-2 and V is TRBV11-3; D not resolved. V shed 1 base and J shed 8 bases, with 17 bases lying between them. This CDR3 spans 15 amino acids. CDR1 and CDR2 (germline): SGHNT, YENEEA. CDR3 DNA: TGTGCCAGCAGCTTAGCTGGAGTATACTCTAGCGGCTACACCTTC. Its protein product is CASSLAGVYSSGYTF.

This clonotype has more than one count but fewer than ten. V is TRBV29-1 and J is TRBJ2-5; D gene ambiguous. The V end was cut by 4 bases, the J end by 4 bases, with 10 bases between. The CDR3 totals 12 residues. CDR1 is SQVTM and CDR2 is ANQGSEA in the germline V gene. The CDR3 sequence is CSVGSTRETQYF. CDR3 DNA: TGCAGCGTTGGGAGTACCAGAGAGACCCAGTACTTC.

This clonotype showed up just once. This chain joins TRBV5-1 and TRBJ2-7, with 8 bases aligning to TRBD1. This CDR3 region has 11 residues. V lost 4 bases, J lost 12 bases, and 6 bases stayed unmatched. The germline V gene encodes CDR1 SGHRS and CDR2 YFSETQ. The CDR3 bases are TGCGCCAGCAGCCCCGGGACAGGTCGGTACTTC. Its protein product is CASSPGTGRYF.

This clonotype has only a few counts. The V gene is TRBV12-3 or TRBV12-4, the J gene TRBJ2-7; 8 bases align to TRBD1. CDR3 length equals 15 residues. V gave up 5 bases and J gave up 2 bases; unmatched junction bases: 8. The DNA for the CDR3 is TGTGCCAGCAGTCCTAGACAGGGGCCACCCTACGAGCAGTACTTC. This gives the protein CASSPRQGPPYEQYF.

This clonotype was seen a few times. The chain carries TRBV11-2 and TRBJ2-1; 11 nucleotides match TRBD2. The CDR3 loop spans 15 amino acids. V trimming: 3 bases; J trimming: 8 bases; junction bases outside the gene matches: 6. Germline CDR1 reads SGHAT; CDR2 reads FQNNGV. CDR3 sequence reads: CASSFTSGRGDEQFF. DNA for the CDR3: TGTGCCAGCAGCTTTACTAGCGGGAGAGGGGATGAGCAGTTCTTC. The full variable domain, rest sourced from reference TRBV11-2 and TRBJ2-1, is EAGVAQSPRYKIIEKRQSVAFWCNPISGHATLYWYQQILGQGPKLLIQFQNNGVVDDSQLPKDRFSAERLKGVDSTLKIQPAKLEDSAVYLCASSFTSGRGDEQFFGPGTRLTVL.

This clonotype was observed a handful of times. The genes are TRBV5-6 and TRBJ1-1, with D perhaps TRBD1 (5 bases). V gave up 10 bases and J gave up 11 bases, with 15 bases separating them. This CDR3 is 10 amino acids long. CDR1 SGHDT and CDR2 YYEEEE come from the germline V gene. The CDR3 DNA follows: TGTGCCTCCCGGGGCTTGAGGGCTTTCTTT. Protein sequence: CASRGLRAFF.

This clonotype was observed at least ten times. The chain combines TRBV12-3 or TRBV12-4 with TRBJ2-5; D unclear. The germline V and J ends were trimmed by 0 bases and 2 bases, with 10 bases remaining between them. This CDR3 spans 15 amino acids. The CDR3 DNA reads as TGTGCCAGCAGTTTAGCTCCCAGCATTCAAGAGACCCAGTACTTC. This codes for CASSLAPSIQETQYF.

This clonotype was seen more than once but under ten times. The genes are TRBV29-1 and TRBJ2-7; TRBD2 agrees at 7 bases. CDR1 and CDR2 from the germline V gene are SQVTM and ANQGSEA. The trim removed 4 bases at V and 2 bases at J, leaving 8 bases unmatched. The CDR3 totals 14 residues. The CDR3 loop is CSVVSGGSTYEQYF. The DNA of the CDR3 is TGCAGCGTTGTCTCGGGAGGAAGTACCTACGAGCAGTACTTC.

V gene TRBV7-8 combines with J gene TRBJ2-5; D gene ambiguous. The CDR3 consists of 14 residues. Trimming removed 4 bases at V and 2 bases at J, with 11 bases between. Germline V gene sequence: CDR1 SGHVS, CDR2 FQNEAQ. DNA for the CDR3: TGTGCCAGCAGCTCCCCGGCAGATCAAGAGACCCAGTACTTC. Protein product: CASSSPADQETQYF.

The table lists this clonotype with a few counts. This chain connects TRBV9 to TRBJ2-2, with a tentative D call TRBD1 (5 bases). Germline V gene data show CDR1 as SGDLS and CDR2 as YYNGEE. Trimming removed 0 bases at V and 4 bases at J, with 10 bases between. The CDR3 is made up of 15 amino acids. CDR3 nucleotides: TGTGCCAGCAGCGTAGGTGGGGCCCTCACCGGGGAGCTGTTTTTT. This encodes CASSVGGALTGELFF.

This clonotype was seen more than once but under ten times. The CDR3 protein is CASSLAGGPGNEQFF. The CDR3 DNA follows: TGTGCCAGCAGTTTAGCGGGGGGGCCGGGCAATGAGCAGTTCTTC. The chain joins TRBV12-3 or TRBV12-4 to TRBJ2-1, with D possibly TRBD2 on 7 matching bases. The CDR3 totals 15 residues. Between the trimmed V and J ends, which lost 0 bases and 6 bases, there was a span of 12 bases.

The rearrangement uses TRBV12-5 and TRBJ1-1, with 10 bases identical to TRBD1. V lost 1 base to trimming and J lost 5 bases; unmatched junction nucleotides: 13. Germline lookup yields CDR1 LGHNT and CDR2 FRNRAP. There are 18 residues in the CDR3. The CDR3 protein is CASGLDIAGTGVGTEAFF. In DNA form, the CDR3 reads TGTGCTAGTGGTTTGGACATCGCCGGGACAGGGGTTGGAACTGAAGCTTTCTTT.

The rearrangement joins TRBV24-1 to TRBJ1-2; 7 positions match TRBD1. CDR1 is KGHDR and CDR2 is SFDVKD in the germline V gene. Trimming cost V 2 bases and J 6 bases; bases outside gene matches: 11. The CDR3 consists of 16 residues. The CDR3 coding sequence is TGTGCCACCAGTGATTCTGACCAACAGGGGTTTCATGGCTACACCTTC. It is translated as CATSDSDQQGFHGYTF.

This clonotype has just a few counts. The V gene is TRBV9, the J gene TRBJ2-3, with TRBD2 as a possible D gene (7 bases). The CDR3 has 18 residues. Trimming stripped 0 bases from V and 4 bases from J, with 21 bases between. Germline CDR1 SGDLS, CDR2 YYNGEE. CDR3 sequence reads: CASSVGGGGHPRPDTQYF. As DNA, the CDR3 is TGTGCCAGCAGCGTAGGTGGCGGGGGCCATCCTCGGCCAGATACGCAGTATTTT.

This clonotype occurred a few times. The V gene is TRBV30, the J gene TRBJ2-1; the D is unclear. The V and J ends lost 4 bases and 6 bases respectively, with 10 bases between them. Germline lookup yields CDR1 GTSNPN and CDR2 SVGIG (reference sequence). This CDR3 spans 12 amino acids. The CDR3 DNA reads TGTGCCTGGACTCGGGTGGGCAATGAGCAGTTCTTC. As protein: CAWTRVGNEQFF.

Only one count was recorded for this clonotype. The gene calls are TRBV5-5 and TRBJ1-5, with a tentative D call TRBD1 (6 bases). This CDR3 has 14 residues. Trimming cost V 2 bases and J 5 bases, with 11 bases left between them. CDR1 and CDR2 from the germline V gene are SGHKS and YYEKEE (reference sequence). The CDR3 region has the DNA TGTGCCAGCAGCTTAGGACAGTCGGATCAGCCCCAGCATTTT. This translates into CASSLGQSDQPQHF.

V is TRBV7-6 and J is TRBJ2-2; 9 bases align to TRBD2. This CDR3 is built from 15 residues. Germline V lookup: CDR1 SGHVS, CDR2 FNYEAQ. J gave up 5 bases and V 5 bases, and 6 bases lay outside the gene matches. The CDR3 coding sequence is TGTGCCAGCAGCGGCCGGACTAGCGTTACCGGGGAGCTGTTTTTT. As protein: CASSGRTSVTGELFF.

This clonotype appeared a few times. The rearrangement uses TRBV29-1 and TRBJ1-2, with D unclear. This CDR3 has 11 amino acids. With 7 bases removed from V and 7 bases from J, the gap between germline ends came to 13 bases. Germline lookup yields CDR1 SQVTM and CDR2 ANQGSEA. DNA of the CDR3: TGCAGCGCCCAACGGGGTGGTGGCTACACCTTC. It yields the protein CSAQRGGGYTF.

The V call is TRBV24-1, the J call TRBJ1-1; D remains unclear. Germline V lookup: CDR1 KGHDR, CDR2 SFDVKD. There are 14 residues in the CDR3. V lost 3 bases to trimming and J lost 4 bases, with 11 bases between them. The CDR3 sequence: CATSDGSLGTEAFF. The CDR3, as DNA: TGTGCCACCAGTGATGGTAGTTTGGGCACTGAAGCTTTCTTT.

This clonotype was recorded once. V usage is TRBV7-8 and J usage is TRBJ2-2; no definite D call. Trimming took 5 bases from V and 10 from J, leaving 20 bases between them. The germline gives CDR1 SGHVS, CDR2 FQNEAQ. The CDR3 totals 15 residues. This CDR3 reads CASSPIGPRHAELFF. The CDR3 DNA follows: TGTGCCAGCAGCCCAATTGGACCGCGTCACGCGGAGCTGTTTTTT.

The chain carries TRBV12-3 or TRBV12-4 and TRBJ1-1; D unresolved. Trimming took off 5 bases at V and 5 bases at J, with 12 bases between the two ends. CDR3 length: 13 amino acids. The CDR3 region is CASSPRVWTEAFF. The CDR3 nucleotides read TGTGCCAGCAGTCCAAGGGTGTGGACTGAAGCTTTCTTT.

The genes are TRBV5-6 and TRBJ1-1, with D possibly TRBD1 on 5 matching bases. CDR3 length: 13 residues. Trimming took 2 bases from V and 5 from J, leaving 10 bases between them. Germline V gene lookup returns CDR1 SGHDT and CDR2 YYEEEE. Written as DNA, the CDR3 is TGTGCCAGCAGCTTCTGGGGGTGGACTGAAGCTTTCTTT. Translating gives CASSFWGWTEAFF.

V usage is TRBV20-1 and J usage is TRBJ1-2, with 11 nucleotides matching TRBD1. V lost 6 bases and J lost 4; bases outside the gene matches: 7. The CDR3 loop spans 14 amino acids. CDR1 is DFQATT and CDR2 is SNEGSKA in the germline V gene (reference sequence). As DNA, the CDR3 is TGCAGTGCAACTGGGACAGGGGGACTCTATGGCTACACCTTC. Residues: CSATGTGGLYGYTF.

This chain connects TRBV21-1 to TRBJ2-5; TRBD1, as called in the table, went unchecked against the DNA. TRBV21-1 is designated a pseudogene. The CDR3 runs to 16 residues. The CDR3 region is CASSKAQGQCQETQYF. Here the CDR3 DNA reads TGTGCCAGCAGCAAAGCGCAGGGACAGTGTCAAGAGACCCAGTACTTC.

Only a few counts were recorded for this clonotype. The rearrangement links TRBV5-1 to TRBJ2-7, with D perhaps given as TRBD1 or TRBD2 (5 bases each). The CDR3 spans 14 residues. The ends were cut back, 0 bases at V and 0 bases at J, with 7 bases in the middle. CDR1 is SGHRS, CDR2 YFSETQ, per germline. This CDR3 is CASSLVGTSYEQYF. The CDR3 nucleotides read TGCGCCAGCAGCTTGGTTGGGACCTCCTACGAGCAGTACTTC.

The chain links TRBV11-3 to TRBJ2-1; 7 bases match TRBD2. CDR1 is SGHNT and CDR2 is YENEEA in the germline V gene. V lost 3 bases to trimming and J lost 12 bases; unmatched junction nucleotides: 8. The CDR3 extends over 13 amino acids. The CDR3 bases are TGTGCCAGCAGCTTCCCGACTAGCCCCTGGCAGTTCTTC. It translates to CASSFPTSPWQFF. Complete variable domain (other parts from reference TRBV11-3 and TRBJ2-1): EAGVVQSPRYKIIEKKQPVAFWCNPISGHNTLYWYLQNLGQGPELLIRYENEEAVDDSQLPKDRFSAERLKGVDSTLKIQPAELGDSAVYLCASSFPTSPWQFFGPGTRLTVL.

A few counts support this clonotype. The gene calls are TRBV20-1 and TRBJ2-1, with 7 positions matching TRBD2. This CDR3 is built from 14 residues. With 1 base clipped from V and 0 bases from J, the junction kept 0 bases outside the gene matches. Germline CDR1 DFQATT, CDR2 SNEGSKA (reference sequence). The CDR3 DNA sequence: TGCAGTGCTAGAGCGGGAGGCTCCTACAATGAGCAGTTCTTC. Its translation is CSARAGGSYNEQFF.

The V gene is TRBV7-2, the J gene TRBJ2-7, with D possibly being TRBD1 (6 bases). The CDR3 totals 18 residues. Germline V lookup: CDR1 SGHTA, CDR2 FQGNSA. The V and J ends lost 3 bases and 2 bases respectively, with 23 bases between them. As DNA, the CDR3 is TGTGCCAGCAGCTTGCGAACCGGGACAACGCTAATCCCCTACGAGCAGTACTTC. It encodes CASSLRTGTTLIPYEQYF.

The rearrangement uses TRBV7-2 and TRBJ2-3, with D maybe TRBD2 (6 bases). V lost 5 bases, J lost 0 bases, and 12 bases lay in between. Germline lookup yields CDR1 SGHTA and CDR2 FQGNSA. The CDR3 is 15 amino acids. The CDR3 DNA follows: TGTGCCAGCAGCCCGGGACTTTATAGCACAGATACGCAGTATTTT. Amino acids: CASSPGLYSTDTQYF.